These 10 T cell receptor beta chains came from one sample sequenced in a study of early T cells in non-severe SARS-CoV-2 infection. TCRdb independently ran MiXCR on the 5' RACE reads; one entry per CDR3 protein. The sample consists of tens of thousands of distinct CDR3 sequences, 5% to 6.5% of them appearing once. Sequenced input: whole blood. Receptor source: an adult who was a healthcare worker with PCR-confirmed SARS-CoV-2 infection or an uninfected control (not recorded which).

The chain links TRBV14 to TRBJ2-1; D not certain. This CDR3 has 11 residues. V was shortened by 1 base and J by 10 bases, with 5 bases between the two germline ends. CDR1 and CDR2 from the germline V gene are SGHDN and FVKESK. The CDR3 sequence is CASSQAREQFF. CDR3 nucleotides: TGTGCCAGCAGCCAAGCGAGGGAGCAGTTCTTC.

There are a few counts of this clonotype. The CDR3 region is CASKPGLGITEAFF. The CDR3 DNA follows: TGTGCCAGCAAGCCAGGGTTAGGTATCACTGAAGCTTTCTTT. V is TRBV6-1 and J is TRBJ1-1; D is possibly TRBD1 (5 bases). V shed 7 bases and J shed 4 bases, with 16 bases lying between them. The germline V gene encodes CDR1 MNHNS and CDR2 SASEGT. CDR3 length: 14 amino acids.

Many counts were recorded for this clonotype. The chain combines TRBV7-8 with TRBJ2-6; 7 bases agree with TRBD1. CDR3 size: 19 residues. Trimming removed 5 bases from V and 0 bases from J; junction bases left unmatched: 13. From germline, CDR1 is SGHVS and CDR2 FQNEAQ. The CDR3: CASSGRQGFDLSGANVLTF. CDR3 DNA: TGTGCCAGCAGCGGCAGACAGGGTTTTGATCTCTCTGGGGCCAACGTCCTGACTTTC.

This clonotype was seen only a few times. This rearrangement joins TRBV20-1 to TRBJ2-3, with D unclear. This CDR3 is built from 14 residues. Per the germline V gene, CDR1 is DFQATT and CDR2 is SNEGSKA (reference sequence). Trimming shortened V by 2 bases and J by 0 bases, and 9 bases separated the two germline ends. CDR3 in DNA: TGCAGTGCTAGAAGGACCGGCAGCACAGATACGCAGTATTTT. This gives the protein CSARRTGSTDTQYF.

This clonotype was counted many times. The CDR3 sequence: CASSPTGEVDGYTF. Here the CDR3 DNA reads TGTGCCAGCTCGCCAACAGGGGAGGTGGATGGCTACACCTTC. The V call is TRBV18, the J call TRBJ1-2; 7 nucleotides line up with TRBD1. There are 14 residues in the CDR3. J gave up 6 bases and V 6 bases, and 10 bases lay outside the gene matches. Germline V gene data show CDR1 as KGHSH and CDR2 as LQKENI. Filled out from reference TRBV18 and TRBJ1-2, the complete variable domain reads NAGVMQNPRHLVRRRGQEARLRCSPMKGHSHVYWYRQLPEEGLKFMVYLQKENIIDESGMPKERFSAEFPKEGPSILRIQQVVRGDSAAYFCASSPTGEVDGYTFGSGTRLTVV.

Points on this clonotype: A much larger clone lies a single base off, so this may be a read error. This CDR3 reads CAGSLASWGEQFF. Here the CDR3 DNA reads TGTGCCGGCAGCTTGGCAAGTTGGGGTGAGCAGTTCTTC. The chain is built from TRBV5-6 and TRBJ2-1; D gene ambiguous. Looked up from germline, CDR1 is SGHDT and CDR2 is YYEEEE. The CDR3 is 13 residues long.

The chain uses TRBV5-1 and TRBJ1-1; the D gene is possibly TRBD1 (5 bases). V lost 3 bases and J lost 6, with 15 bases in between. The CDR3 covers 14 residues. In germline, CDR1 is SGHRS, CDR2 YFSETQ. In nucleotides, the CDR3 is TGCGCCAGCAGCTCGGGGGTAGAGGGAGCTGAAGCTTTCTTT. Amino acids: CASSSGVEGAEAFF.

The rearrangement uses TRBV3-1 and TRBJ2-2, with a possible D match to TRBD1 (6 bases). The CDR3 loop spans 16 amino acids. The germline CDR1 and CDR2 sequences are LGHDT and YNNKEL (reference sequence). Trimming stripped 3 bases from V and 9 bases from J, with 20 bases between. The CDR3 DNA reads TGTGCCAGCAGCCATACACAGGGATGGTCTTCCCGGGAGCTGTTTTTT. This sequence encodes CASSHTQGWSSRELFF. Using reference TRBV3-1 and TRBJ2-2 for the parts outside the CDR3, the full variable domain is DTAVSQTPKYLVTQMGNDKSIKCEQNLGHDTMYWYKQDSKKFLKIMFSYNNKELIINETVPNRFSPKSPDKAHLNLHINSLELGDSAVYFCASSHTQGWSSRELFFGEGSRLTVL.

This clonotype has at least ten counts. J is TRBJ2-7 and V is TRBV2; D gene unclear. The CDR3 length is 14 residues. The V and J ends lost 2 bases and 3 bases respectively, with 11 bases between them. The germline V gene has CDR1 SNHLY and CDR2 FYNNEI. The CDR3 sequence is CASSELVTRYEQYF. In nucleotides, the CDR3 is TGTGCCAGCAGTGAACTGGTCACTCGCTACGAGCAGTACTTC.

With respect to this clonotype: A much larger clone differs from this one at a single base, so this may be a read error. The rearrangement links TRBV15 to TRBJ2-7, with D unresolved. Germline loops: CDR1 LNHNV, CDR2 YYDKDF (reference sequence). The CDR3 is made up of 11 amino acids. The CDR3 sequence is CTTSNAYEQYF. The CDR3 nucleotides read TGTACCACCAGCAATGCCTACGAGCAGTACTTC.